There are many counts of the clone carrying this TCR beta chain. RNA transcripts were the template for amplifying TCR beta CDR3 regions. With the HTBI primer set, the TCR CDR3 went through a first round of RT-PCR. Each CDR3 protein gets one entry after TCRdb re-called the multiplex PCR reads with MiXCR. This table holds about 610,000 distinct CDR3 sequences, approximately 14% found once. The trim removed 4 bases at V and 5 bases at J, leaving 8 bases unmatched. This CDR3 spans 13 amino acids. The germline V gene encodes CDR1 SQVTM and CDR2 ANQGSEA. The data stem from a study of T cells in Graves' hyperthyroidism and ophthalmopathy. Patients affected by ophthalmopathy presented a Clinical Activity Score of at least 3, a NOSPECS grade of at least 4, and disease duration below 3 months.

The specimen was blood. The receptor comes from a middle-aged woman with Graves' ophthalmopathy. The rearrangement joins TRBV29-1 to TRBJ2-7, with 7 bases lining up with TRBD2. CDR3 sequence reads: CSVARDYLDEQYF. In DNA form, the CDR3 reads TGCAGCGTTGCCCGGGACTACCTCGACGAGCAGTACTTC.